This T cell receptor (beta chain) was retrieved from a study of shared clonotypes between healthy human individuals. Background on the study: Three CD4 naive, three CD4 memory, two CD8 naive and one CD8 memory plate were used per donor.

Per germline, CDR1 WNHNN and CDR2 SYGVQD (reference sequence). V gave up 2 bases and J gave up 0 bases; unmatched junction bases: 8. The CDR3 is made up of 18 amino acids. Sorted-subset replicate PCR reactions were performed with around 200 ng DNA, corresponding to some 32,000 T cell genomes. Clones were read by immunoSEQ multiplex PCR, and TCRdb kept only the in-frame ones, dropping some. The sample gives over a million clones, approximately 98.5% of which show up once; about 0.34% is in the top ten. Sequenced sample: naive CD4+ T cells sorted from blood. As for subset: CD45RA+ positively selected. The sequence was collected from a man aged 30-40 years in good health. This chain uses TRBV10-1 with TRBJ2-1, with 9 bases that match TRBD2. The DNA for the CDR3 is TGCGCCAGCAGTGAGACCGGGACTAGCCTAAGCTCCTACAATGAGCAGTTCTTC. It is translated as CASSETGTSLSSYNEQFF.